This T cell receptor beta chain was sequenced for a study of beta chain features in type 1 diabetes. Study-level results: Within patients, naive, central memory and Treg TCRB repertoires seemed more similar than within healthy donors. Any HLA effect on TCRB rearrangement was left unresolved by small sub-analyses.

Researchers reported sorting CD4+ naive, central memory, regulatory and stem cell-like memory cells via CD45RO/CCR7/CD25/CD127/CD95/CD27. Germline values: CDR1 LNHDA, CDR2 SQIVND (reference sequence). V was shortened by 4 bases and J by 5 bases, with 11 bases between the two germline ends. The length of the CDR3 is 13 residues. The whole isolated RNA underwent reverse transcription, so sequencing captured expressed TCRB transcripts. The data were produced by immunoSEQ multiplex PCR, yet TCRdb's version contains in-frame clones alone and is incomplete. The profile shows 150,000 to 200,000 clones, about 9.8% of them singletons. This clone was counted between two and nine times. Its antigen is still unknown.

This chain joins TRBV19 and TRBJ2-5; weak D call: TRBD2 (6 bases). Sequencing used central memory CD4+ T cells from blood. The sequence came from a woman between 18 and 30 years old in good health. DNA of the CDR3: TGTGCCAGTAGTAGCGAGGAGGGGGAGACCCAGTACTTC. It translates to CASSSEEGETQYF.